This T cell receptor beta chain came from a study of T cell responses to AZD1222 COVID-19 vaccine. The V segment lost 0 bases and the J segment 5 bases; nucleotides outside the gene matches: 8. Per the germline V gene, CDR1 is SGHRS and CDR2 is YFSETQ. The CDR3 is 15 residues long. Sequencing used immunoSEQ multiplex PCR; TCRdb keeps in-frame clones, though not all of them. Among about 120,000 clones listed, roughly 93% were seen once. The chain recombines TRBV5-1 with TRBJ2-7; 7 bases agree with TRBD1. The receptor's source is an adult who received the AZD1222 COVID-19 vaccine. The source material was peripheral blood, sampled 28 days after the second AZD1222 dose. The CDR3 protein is CASSLAEGGFDEQYF. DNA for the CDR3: TGCGCCAGCAGCTTGGCGGAAGGGGGCTTCGACGAGCAGTACTTC.